Each of the 22 T cell receptor beta chains below was sequenced from the same sample in a study of T-cell reconstitution after alpha-beta-depleted transplantation in children. TCRbeta library construction was performed incorporating unique molecular identifiers. TCRdb independently ran MiXCR on the PCR reads; one entry per CDR3 protein. Of approximately 980,000 distinct CDR3 sequences listed, roughly 31% are singletons. The sequencing used PBMCs, mostly from graft donor cells, collected 360 days after TCRalphabeta/CD19-depleted stem cell transplant. Source of these receptors: a boy under three years old who had a stem cell transplant for SCID, so the T cells may come from the graft donor.

Only a few counts were recorded for this clonotype. V is TRBV29-1 and J is TRBJ2-5, with D maybe TRBD1 (5 bases). The CDR3 is made up of 14 amino acids. Germline CDR1 SQVTM, CDR2 ANQGSEA. The germline V and J ends were trimmed by 6 bases and 2 bases, with 16 bases remaining between them. The CDR3 loop reads CSVRPTAHQETQYF. The CDR3 coding sequence is TGCAGCGTAAGGCCGACAGCACATCAAGAGACCCAGTACTTC.

This clonotype was counted between two and nine times. The chain joins TRBV3-1 to TRBJ1-1, with a tentative D call TRBD1 (5 bases). The CDR3 is made up of 13 amino acids. Trimming stripped 0 bases from V and 11 bases from J, with 13 bases between. Per germline, CDR1 LGHDT and CDR2 YNNKEL (reference sequence). The CDR3 reads CASSQDRGRGAFF. CDR3 sequence (DNA): TGTGCCAGCAGCCAAGATCGGGGCCGCGGGGCTTTCTTT.

This clonotype was detected a few times. This chain uses TRBV6-5 with TRBJ2-7, with no clear D. The CDR3 runs to 15 residues. Germline CDR1 is MNHEY and CDR2 is SVGAGI. Trimming pared 2 bases from V and 9 bases from J, leaving 20 bases between. CDR3 region: CASSYPTVRVLGQYF. Written as DNA, the CDR3 is TGTGCCAGCAGTTACCCGACCGTTCGGGTCCTTGGGCAGTACTTC.

This clonotype was recorded a few times. V usage is TRBV27 and J usage is TRBJ2-1; D is perhaps TRBD1 (6 bases). From germline, CDR1 is MNHEY and CDR2 SMNVEV (reference sequence). Trimming shortened V by 7 bases and J by 4 bases, and 14 bases separated the two germline ends. The CDR3 runs 14 residues. CDR3 DNA: TGTGCCAGCACTTCAGGGGTTAAGTACAATGAGCAGTTCTTC. As protein: CASTSGVKYNEQFF.

The J gene is TRBJ2-1, the V gene TRBV29-1, with D hard to call. This CDR3 comprises 12 residues. V was shortened by 6 bases and J by 10 bases, with 16 bases between the two germline ends. Germline CDR1 and CDR2: SQVTM and ANQGSEA. CDR3: CSVLAPAGEQFF. For the CDR3, the DNA is TGCAGCGTGCTCGCGCCGGCCGGGGAGCAGTTCTTC.

This clonotype turned up a few times. One junction end does not reproduce the germline sequence, and a read error may be involved. The CDR3 bases are TGTGCCAGCAGCATAACAGGGGAAGAGACCCAGTACTTC. Translated, it gives CASSITGEETQYF. The J gene is TRBJ2-5, the V gene TRBV7-3, with 7 bases aligning to TRBD1. CDR1 and CDR2 from the germline V gene are SGHTA and FQGTGA. The CDR3 consists of 13 residues.

The chain employs TRBV5-1 and TRBJ2-3; 7 bases line up with TRBD1. V dropped 4 bases and J dropped 4; count of bases not matched to a gene: 9. This CDR3 region has 15 residues. CDR1 and CDR2 from the germline V gene are SGHRS and YFSETQ. The DNA for the CDR3 is TGCGCCAGCAGCGGCGGTGACAGGGTATCAGATACGCAGTATTTT. This codes for CASSGGDRVSDTQYF.

This clonotype was observed a few times. This chain joins TRBV3-1 and TRBJ2-2; 9 nucleotides agree with TRBD2. CDR3 length: 18 amino acids. Germline V gives CDR1 LGHDT, CDR2 YNNKEL (reference sequence). Losses at the gene ends were 1 base for V and 4 bases for J; bases not matched to a gene: 10. CDR3 DNA: TGTGCCAGCAGCCAAGTCGCGCATCTAGCGGGAACCACCGGGGAGCTGTTTTTT. It translates to CASSQVAHLAGTTGELFF.

J is TRBJ2-1 and V is TRBV20-1; TRBD2 matches 7 bases. CDR3 size: 14 residues. The junction had 9 bases not matched to a gene; V was cut back by 3 bases and J by 7 bases. Germline lookup yields CDR1 DFQATT and CDR2 SNEGSKA (reference sequence). CDR3 region: CSASSGGSTNEQFF. DNA of the CDR3: TGCAGTGCTAGTAGCGGCGGGAGCACTAATGAGCAGTTCTTC.

This clonotype turned up a few times. The CDR3 is CASSRQTPYEQYF. The CDR3, as DNA: TGTGCCAGCTCCCGACAGACACCCTACGAGCAGTACTTC. The V and J genes are TRBV28 and TRBJ2-7, with D maybe TRBD1 (5 bases). The CDR3 extends over 13 amino acids. Trimming shortened V by 8 bases and J by 2 bases, and 13 bases separated the two germline ends. The germline V gene has CDR1 MDHEN and CDR2 SYDVKM. Filled out from reference TRBV28 and TRBJ2-7, the complete variable domain reads DVKVTQSSRYLVKRTGEKVFLECVQDMDHENMFWYRQDPGLGLRLIYFSYDVKMKEKGDIPEGYSVSREKKERFSLILESASTNQTSMYLCASSRQTPYEQYFGPGTRLTVT.

The chain employs TRBV6-5 and TRBJ1-1; 9 positions agree with TRBD1. The length of the CDR3 is 13 residues. The trim removed 0 bases at V and 11 bases at J, leaving 4 bases unmatched. The germline V gene has CDR1 MNHEY and CDR2 SVGAGI. CDR3 region: CASSYSDRGEAFF. DNA for the CDR3: TGTGCCAGCAGTTACTCAGACAGGGGGGAGGCTTTCTTT.

This clonotype has more than one count but fewer than ten. V usage is TRBV18 and J usage is TRBJ2-6; D may be TRBD1 (5 bases). Deletions cut 2 bases from V and 3 bases from J, with 8 bases between. The CDR3 consists of 15 residues. Germline lookup yields CDR1 KGHSH and CDR2 LQKENI. Here the CDR3 reads CASSPDRSGANVLTF. The CDR3 nucleotides are TGTGCCAGCTCACCAGACAGAAGTGGGGCCAACGTCCTGACTTTC.

This chain connects TRBV20-1 to TRBJ2-7, with 8 bases aligning to TRBD1. Trimming took 6 bases from V and 2 from J; bases not matched to a gene: 9. In germline, CDR1 is DFQATT, CDR2 SNEGSKA (reference sequence). CDR3 size: 14 residues. CDR3 DNA: TGCAGTGCCGCTCCAGGGGGCGCTGCCTACGAGCAGTACTTC. Its translation: CSAAPGGAAYEQYF.

This clonotype showed up many times. In DNA, the CDR3 is TGTGCCATGGGAGGGACAGCGTCCTACGAGCAGTACTTC. Its protein is CAMGGTASYEQYF. This rearrangement joins TRBV28 to TRBJ2-7; D may match TRBD1 or TRBD2 (7 bases each). Per germline, CDR1 MDHEN and CDR2 SYDVKM. The CDR3 runs 13 residues. The V and J ends lost 10 bases and 1 base respectively, with 14 bases between them.

Here the CDR3 reads CASGPTGVPYNSPLHF. In nucleotides, the CDR3 is TGTGCCAGCGGGCCGACAGGGGTGCCCTATAATTCACCCCTCCACTTT. The chain has TRBV27 and TRBJ1-6; 8 nucleotides line up with TRBD1. The CDR3 sequence is 16 residues long. Trimming took 8 bases from V and 2 from J; bases not matched to a gene: 8. Germline V gene lookup returns CDR1 MNHEY and CDR2 SMNVEV (reference sequence).

This clonotype was seen a handful of times. V gene TRBV29-1 combines with J gene TRBJ1-5; no reliable D call. The germline V and J ends were trimmed by 2 bases and 0 bases, with 17 bases remaining between them. The CDR3 length is 17 residues. Germline values: CDR1 SQVTM, CDR2 ANQGSEA. Here the CDR3 DNA reads TGCAGCGTTGAAAGAGGGCGTCAGCAAAATAGCAATCAGCCCCAGCATTTT. It specifies CSVERGRQQNSNQPQHF.

The V gene is TRBV20-1, the J gene TRBJ2-3; no firm D call. The CDR3 extends over 16 amino acids. Germline V gene sequence: CDR1 DFQATT, CDR2 SNEGSKA (reference sequence). Trimming stripped 2 bases from V and 0 bases from J, with 15 bases between. The chain's CDR3 is CSARPLFTSSTDTQYF. The CDR3, as DNA: TGCAGTGCTAGACCTTTATTTACTTCTAGCACAGATACGCAGTATTTT.

This clonotype was seen only a few times. V usage is TRBV12-3 or TRBV12-4 and J usage is TRBJ2-4; D uncertain. The CDR3 sequence is 11 residues long. V was cut by 1 base and J by 15 bases, with 10 bases left in between. DNA of the CDR3: TGTGCCAGCAGTTTAGGACTCTACACGTACTTC. Protein: CASSLGLYTYF.

The chain has TRBV9 and TRBJ2-3; 9 bases align to TRBD2. Germline-derived CDR1 and CDR2 are SGDLS and YYNGEE. Unmatched junction bases numbered 6, after V lost 4 bases and J lost 6 bases. The CDR3 has 14 amino acids. CDR3 DNA: TGTGCCAGCAGCCCGGGACTAGCTAAGGATACGCAGTATTTT. Its translation: CASSPGLAKDTQYF.

In its sample, this clonotype was seen a few times. The J gene is TRBJ1-1, the V gene TRBV20-1, with no clear D. Germline V lookup: CDR1 DFQATT, CDR2 SNEGSKA (reference sequence). This CDR3 comprises 11 residues. Trimming took off 3 bases at V and 6 bases at J, with 8 bases between the two ends. The CDR3 DNA follows: TGCAGTGCTAGCTTGGGAGCTGAAGCTTTCTTT. Amino acids: CSASLGAEAFF.

V usage is TRBV12-3 or TRBV12-4 and J usage is TRBJ2-7, with 7 bases lining up with TRBD1. V shed 7 bases, J shed 5 bases, and the junction held 14 bases outside the gene matches. The CDR3 has 15 residues. Here the CDR3 DNA reads TGTGCCAGCACCCAACAGATACAGGGGACCCACGAGCAGTACTTC. Residues: CASTQQIQGTHEQYF.

This rearrangement joins TRBV20-1 to TRBJ1-4; D remains ambiguous. Per the germline V gene, CDR1 is DFQATT and CDR2 is SNEGSKA (reference sequence). This CDR3 is built from 14 residues. V was pared by 3 bases and J by 7 bases, with 15 bases between. The CDR3 sequence is CSARTSPGSEKLFF. The CDR3 region has the DNA TGCAGTGCTAGGACCTCACCGGGGAGTGAAAAACTGTTTTTT.